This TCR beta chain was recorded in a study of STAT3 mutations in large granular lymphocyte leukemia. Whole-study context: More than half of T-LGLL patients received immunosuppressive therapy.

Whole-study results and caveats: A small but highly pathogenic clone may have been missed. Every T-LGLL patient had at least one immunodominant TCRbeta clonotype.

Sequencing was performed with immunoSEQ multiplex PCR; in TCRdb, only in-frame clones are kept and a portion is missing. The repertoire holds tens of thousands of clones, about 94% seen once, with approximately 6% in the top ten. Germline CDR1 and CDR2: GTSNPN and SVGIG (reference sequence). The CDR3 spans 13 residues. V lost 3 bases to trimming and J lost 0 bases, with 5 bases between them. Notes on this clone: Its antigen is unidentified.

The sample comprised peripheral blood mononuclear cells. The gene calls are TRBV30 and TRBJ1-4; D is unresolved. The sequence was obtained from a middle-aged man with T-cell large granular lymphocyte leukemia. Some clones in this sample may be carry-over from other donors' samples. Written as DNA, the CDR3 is TGTGCCTGGAGCAGGACAACTAATGAAAAACTGTTTTTT. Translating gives CAWSRTTNEKLFF.